Below, one T cell receptor beta chain is given with its context. Its matching antigen is unknown. Clones were read by immunoSEQ multiplex PCR, and TCRdb kept only the in-frame ones, dropping some. The sample lists about 82,000 clones; 75% to 90% were seen once. CDR3 size: 15 residues. Trimming left V 4 bases short and J 2 bases short, with 15 bases between. Germline CDR1 SGHTS, CDR2 YDEGEE. This sample is drawn from a study of OX40 agonist ivuxolimab in advanced cancers. Study-wide context: Three patients showed partial responses: one hepatocellular carcinoma and two cutaneous melanoma cases. Overall study results and limits: In the 0.1-3.0 mg/kg groups, partial responders showed among the lowest expansion.

The chain recombines TRBV5-8 with TRBJ2-5; either TRBD1 or TRBD2 may supply D (5 bases each). The sample in question was CD4+ or CD8+ T cells sorted from blood, obtained in a trial of the OX40 agonist ivuxolimab. This clonotype was obtained from an adult with an advanced solid tumor such as melanoma, head and neck, liver or kidney cancer. This CDR3 reads CASSGRDQQQETQYF. CDR3 DNA sequence: TGTGCCAGCAGCGGCCGGGACCAACAACAAGAGACCCAGTACTTC.